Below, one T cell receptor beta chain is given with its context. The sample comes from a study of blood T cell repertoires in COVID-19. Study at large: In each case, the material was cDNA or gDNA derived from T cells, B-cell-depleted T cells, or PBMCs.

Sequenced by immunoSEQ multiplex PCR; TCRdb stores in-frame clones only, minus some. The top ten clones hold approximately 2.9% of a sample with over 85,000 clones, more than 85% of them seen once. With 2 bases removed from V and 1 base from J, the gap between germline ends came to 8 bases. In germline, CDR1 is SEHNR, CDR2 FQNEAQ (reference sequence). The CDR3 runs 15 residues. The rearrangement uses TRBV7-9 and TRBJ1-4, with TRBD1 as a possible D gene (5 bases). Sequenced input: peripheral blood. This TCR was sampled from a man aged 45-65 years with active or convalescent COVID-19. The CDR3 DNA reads TGTGCCAGCAGCTTATTCGGGGGAACTAATGAAAAACTGTTTTTT. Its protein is CASSLFGGTNEKLFF. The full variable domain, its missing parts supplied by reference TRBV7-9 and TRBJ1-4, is DTGVSQNPRHKITKRGQNVTFRCDPISEHNRLYWYRQTLGQGPEFLTYFQNEAQLEKSRLLSDRFSAERPKGSFSTLEIQRTEQGDSAMYLCASSLFGGTNEKLFFGSGTQLSVL.